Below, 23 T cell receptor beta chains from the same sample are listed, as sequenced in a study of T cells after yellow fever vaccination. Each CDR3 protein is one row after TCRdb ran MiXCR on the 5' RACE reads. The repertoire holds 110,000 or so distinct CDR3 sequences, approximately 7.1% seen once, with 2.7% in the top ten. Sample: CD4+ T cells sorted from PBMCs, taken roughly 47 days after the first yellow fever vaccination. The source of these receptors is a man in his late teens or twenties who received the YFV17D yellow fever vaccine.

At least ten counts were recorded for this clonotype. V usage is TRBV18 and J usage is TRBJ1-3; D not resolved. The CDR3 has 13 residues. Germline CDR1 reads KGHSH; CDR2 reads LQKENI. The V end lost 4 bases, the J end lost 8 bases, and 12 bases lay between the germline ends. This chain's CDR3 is CASSRENRDTIYF. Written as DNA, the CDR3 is TGTGCCAGCTCACGCGAAAACCGGGACACCATATATTTT.

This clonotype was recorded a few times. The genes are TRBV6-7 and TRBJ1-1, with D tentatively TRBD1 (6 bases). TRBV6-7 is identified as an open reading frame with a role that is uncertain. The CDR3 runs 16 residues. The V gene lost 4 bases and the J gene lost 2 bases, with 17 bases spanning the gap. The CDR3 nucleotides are TGTGCCAGCAGTTCACAGGGACGGATGGAAAACACTGAAGCTTTCTTT. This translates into CASSSQGRMENTEAFF.

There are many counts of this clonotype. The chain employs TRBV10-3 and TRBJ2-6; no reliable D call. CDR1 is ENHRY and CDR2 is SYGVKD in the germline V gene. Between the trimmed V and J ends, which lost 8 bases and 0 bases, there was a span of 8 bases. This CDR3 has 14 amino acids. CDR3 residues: CAIAAFSGANVLTF. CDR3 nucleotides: TGTGCCATCGCGGCTTTCTCTGGGGCCAACGTCCTGACTTTC.

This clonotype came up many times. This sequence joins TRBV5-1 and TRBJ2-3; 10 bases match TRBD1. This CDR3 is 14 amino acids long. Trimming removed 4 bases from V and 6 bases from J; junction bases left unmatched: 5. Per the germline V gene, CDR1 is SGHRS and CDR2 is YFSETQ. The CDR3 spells CASSPMDRGDTQYF. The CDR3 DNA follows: TGCGCCAGCAGCCCTATGGACAGGGGGGATACGCAGTATTTT.

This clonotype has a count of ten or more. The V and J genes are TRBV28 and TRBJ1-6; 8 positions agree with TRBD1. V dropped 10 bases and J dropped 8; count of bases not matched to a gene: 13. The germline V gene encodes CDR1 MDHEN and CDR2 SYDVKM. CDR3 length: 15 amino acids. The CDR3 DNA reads TGTGCCACCAAGGAGGACAGGGATGGGCATTCACCCCTCCACTTT. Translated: CATKEDRDGHSPLHF.

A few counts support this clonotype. The DNA of the CDR3 is TGTGCCAGCAGCTTAACTTCGGGAGGGAGTGAACTGTTTTTT. As protein: CASSLTSGGSELFF. The chain combines TRBV7-3 with TRBJ1-4; D remains ambiguous. This CDR3 contains 14 residues. The germline gives CDR1 SGHTA, CDR2 FQGTGA. Trimming cost V 0 bases and J 12 bases, with 14 bases left between them.

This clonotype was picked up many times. The CDR3 spells CASRLIQPQHF. As DNA, the CDR3 is TGTGCCAGCAGATTGATTCAGCCCCAGCATTTT. V gene TRBV2 combines with J gene TRBJ1-5; the D is unclear. V lost 6 bases and J lost 6, with 6 bases in between. Germline V gene data show CDR1 as SNHLY and CDR2 as FYNNEI. The CDR3 consists of 11 residues.

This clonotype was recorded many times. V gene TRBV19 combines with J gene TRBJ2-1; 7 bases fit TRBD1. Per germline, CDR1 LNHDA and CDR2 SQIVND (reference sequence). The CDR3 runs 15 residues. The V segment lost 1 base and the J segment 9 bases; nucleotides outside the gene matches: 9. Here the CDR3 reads CASSIGQGPWGEQFF. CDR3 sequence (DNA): TGTGCCAGTAGTATAGGACAGGGCCCCTGGGGTGAGCAGTTCTTC.

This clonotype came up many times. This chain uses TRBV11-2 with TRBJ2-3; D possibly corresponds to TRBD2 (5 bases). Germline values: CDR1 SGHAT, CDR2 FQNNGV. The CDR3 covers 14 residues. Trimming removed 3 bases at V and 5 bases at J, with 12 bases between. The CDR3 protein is CASSFSGRGDTQYF. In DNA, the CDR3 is TGTGCCAGCAGCTTCTCGGGCCGGGGAGATACGCAGTATTTT.

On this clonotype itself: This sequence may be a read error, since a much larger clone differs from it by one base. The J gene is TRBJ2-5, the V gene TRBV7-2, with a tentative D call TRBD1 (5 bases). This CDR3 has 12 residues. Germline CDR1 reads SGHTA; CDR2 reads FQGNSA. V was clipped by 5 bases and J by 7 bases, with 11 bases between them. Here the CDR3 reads CASSTARGTQYF. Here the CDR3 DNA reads TGTGCCAGCAGCACTGCAAGGGGGACCCAGTACTTC.

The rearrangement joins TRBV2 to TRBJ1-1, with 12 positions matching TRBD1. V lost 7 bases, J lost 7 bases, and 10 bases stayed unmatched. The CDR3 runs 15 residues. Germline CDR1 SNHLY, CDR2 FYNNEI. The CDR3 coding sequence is TGTGCCAGCAAATCCGGGACAGGGGGCTTGGGTGAAGCTTTCTTT. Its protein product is CASKSGTGGLGEAFF.

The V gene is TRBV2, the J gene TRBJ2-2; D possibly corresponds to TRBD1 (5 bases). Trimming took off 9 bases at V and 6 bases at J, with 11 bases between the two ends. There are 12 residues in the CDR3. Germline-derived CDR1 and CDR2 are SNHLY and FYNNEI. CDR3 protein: CASTGYSGELFF. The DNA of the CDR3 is TGTGCCAGTACAGGTTACTCCGGGGAGCTGTTTTTT.

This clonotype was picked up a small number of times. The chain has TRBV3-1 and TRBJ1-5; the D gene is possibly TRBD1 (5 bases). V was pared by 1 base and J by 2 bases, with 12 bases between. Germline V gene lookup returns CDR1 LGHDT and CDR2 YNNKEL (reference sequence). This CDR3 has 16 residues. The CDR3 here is CASSQGVGGGNQPQHF. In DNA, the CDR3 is TGTGCCAGCAGCCAAGGTGTTGGGGGTGGCAATCAGCCCCAGCATTTT.

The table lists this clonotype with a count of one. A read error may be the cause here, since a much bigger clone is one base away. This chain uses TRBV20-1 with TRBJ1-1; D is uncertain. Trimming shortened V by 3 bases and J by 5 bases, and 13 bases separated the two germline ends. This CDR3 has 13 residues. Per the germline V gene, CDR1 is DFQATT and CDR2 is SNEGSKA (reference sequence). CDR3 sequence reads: CSASNSLKTEAFF. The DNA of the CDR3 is TGCAGTGCTAGTAATAGCTTAAAGACTGAAGCTTTCTTT.

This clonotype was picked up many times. For the CDR3, the DNA is TGTGCCAGCAGCTTAGTGGCCAGGGAATATGGAAACACCATATATTTT. The encoded protein is CASSLVAREYGNTIYF. The chain employs TRBV7-2 and TRBJ1-3; D perhaps matches TRBD1 (5 bases). The CDR3 totals 16 residues. Germline V gene sequence: CDR1 SGHTA, CDR2 FQGNSA. The V gene lost 1 base and the J gene lost 3 bases, with 13 bases spanning the gap. The entire variable domain, with the rest obtained from reference TRBV7-2 and TRBJ1-3, is as follows: GAGVSQSPSNKVTEKGKDVELRCDPISGHTALYWYRQSLGQGLEFLIYFQGNSAPDKSGLPSDRFSAERTGGSVSTLTIQRTQQEDSAVYLCASSLVAREYGNTIYFGEGSWLTVV.

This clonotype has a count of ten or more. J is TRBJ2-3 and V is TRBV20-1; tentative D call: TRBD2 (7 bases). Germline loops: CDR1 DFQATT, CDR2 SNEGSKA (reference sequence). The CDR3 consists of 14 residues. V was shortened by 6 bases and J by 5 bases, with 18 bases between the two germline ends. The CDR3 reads CSAALGGRGDTQYF. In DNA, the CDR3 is TGCAGTGCCGCCCTCGGGGGGCGGGGAGATACGCAGTATTTT.

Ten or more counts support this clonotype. CDR3 nucleotide sequence: TGCAGTGCCATCCAGGGTCCTTATAGCAATCAGCCCCAGCATTTT. Its protein product is CSAIQGPYSNQPQHF. The rearrangement links TRBV20-1 to TRBJ1-5; D might be TRBD1 (5 bases). CDR1 is DFQATT and CDR2 is SNEGSKA in the germline V gene (reference sequence). V shed 6 bases and J shed 0 bases, with 15 bases lying between them. The CDR3 sequence is 15 residues long.

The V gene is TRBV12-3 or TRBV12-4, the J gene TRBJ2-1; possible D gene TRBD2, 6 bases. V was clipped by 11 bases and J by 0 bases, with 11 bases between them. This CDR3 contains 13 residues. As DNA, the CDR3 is TGTGCCTCGGCGGGGAGCTCCTACAATGAGCAGTTCTTC. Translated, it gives CASAGSSYNEQFF.

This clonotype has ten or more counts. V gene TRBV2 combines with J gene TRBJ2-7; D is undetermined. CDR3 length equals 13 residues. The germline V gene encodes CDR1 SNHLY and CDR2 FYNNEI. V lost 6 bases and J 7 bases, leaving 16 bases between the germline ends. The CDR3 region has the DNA TGTGCCAGCAGCCAACGCCAGCTTCGGGAGCAGTACTTC. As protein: CASSQRQLREQYF.

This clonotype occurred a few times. CDR3: CAWSVLSSYEQYF. The CDR3 DNA reads TGTGCCTGGAGTGTTCTGAGCTCCTACGAGCAGTACTTC. The chain employs TRBV30 and TRBJ2-7; D uncertain. The germline V gene encodes CDR1 GTSNPN and CDR2 SVGIG (reference sequence). The CDR3 is 13 residues long. Trimming shortened V by 0 bases and J by 0 bases, and 6 bases separated the two germline ends. Full variable domain (remainder filled in from reference TRBV30 and TRBJ2-7): SQTIHQWPATLVQPVGSPLSLECTVEGTSNPNLYWYRQAAGRGLQLLFYSVGIGQISSEVPQNLSASRPQDRQFILSSKKLLLSDSGFYLCAWSVLSSYEQYFGPGTRLTVT.

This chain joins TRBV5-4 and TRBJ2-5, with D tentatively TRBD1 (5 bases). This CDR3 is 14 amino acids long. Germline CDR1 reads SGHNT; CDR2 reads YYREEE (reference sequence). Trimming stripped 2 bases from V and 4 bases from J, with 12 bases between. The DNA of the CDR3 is TGTGCCAGCAGCTTTCAGGGTGCCACAGAGACCCAGTACTTC. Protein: CASSFQGATETQYF.

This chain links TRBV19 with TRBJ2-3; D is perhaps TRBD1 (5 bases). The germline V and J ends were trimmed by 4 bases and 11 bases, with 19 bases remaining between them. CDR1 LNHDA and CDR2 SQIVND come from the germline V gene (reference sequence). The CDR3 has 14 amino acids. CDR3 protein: CASSKDTPEAWQYF. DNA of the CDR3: TGTGCCAGTAGTAAGGACACCCCCGAAGCATGGCAGTATTTT.

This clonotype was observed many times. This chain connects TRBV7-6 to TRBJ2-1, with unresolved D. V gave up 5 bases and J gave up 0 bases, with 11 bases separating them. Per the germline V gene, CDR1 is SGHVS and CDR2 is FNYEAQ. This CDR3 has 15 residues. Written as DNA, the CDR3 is TGTGCCAGCAGCCGAGCACAGAGCTCCTACAATGAGCAGTTCTTC. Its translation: CASSRAQSSYNEQFF.